The 5 T cell receptor beta chains below all came from one sample that was sequenced in a study of cytomegalovirus exposure and HLA in healthy donors. PCR amplification relied on 60 Vbeta primers (plus 13 Jbeta primers). Some clones are missing from TCRdb's copy, which holds only in-frame ones; the method was immunoSEQ multiplex PCR. The sample has fewer than 200,000 clones; 82% are singletons. Sequenced input: PBMCs. The receptors derive from a male donor in good health and CMV-seronegative.

The V gene is TRBV28, the J gene TRBJ1-1; a weak D match, TRBD1 (6 bases). This CDR3 spans 13 amino acids. V lost 10 bases and J lost 1, with 13 bases in between. Germline CDR1 and CDR2: MDHEN and SYDVKM. The CDR3 nucleotides read TGTGCCACCCTCGGGACAACGAACACTGAAGCTTTCTTT. Amino acids: CATLGTTNTEAFF.

The chain joins TRBV5-4 to TRBJ2-2, with a weak D call TRBD2 (6 bases). Germline V gene data show CDR1 as SGHNT and CDR2 as YYREEE (reference sequence). This CDR3 has 16 residues. The germline V and J ends were trimmed by 4 bases and 2 bases, with 15 bases remaining between them. The DNA for the CDR3 is TGTGCCAGCAGCATAGGGTTTAGCGGAAACACCGGGGAGCTGTTTTTT. It translates to CASSIGFSGNTGELFF. Complete variable domain (other parts from reference TRBV5-4 and TRBJ2-2): ETGVTQSPTHLIKTRGQQVTLRCSSQSGHNTVSWYQQALGQGPQFIFQYYREEENGRGNFPPRFSGLQFPNYSSELNVNALELDDSALYLCASSIGFSGNTGELFFGEGSRLTVL.

The chain carries TRBV9 and TRBJ2-3, with TRBD2 matching over 7 bases. The V gene's germline CDR1 is SGDLS and CDR2 YYNGEE. The CDR3 extends over 18 amino acids. J gave up 4 bases and V 3 bases, and 17 bases lay outside the gene matches. The DNA for the CDR3 is TGTGCCAGCAGCGGCGGTAAGGGAGGGCAGGTTGTCCCAGATACGCAGTATTTT. This translates into CASSGGKGGQVVPDTQYF.

The chain employs TRBV5-4 and TRBJ2-2, with TRBD2 identical over 12 bases. The trim removed 4 bases at V and 7 bases at J, leaving 11 bases unmatched. In germline, CDR1 is SGHNT, CDR2 YYREEE (reference sequence). The CDR3 consists of 17 residues. The CDR3 DNA reads TGTGCCAGCAGCCCCGCCCTAGCGGGGGGGCGAGGCGGGGAGCTGTTTTTT. Translating gives CASSPALAGGRGGELFF.

The rearrangement links TRBV5-1 to TRBJ2-7; perhaps TRBD1 as D (5 bases). Looked up from germline, CDR1 is SGHRS and CDR2 is YFSETQ. The CDR3 totals 13 residues. The V gene lost 1 base and the J gene lost 2 bases, with 7 bases spanning the gap. CDR3 sequence: CASSLRQTYEQYF. The CDR3 DNA follows: TGCGCCAGCAGCTTGAGACAGACCTACGAGCAGTACTTC.